These T cell receptor beta chains were read from a single sample in a study of multiple sclerosis patients with progressive multifocal leukoencephalopathy. The protocol was immunoSEQ multiplex PCR, while the TCRdb copy is restricted to in-frame clones and leaves out a portion. The sample has tens of thousands of clones, around nine tenths seen once. The specimen was PBMCs. These receptors originate from a human donor with multiple sclerosis. The CDR3 runs from the conserved cysteine through the conserved F or W. D genes are given only for firm matches. Rows may omit the clone size; those that give it use once, few, many or a size class.

>NA|TRBV2|NA|TRBJ1-1
CASSYPFASNTEAFF
TGTGCCAGCAGTTACCCTTTTGCCTCGAACACTGAAGCTTTCTTT
>NA|TRBV6-5|NA|TRBJ1-2
CASSYSSPPGAYGYTF
TGTGCCAGCAGTTACTCGTCCCCCCCAGGGGCCTATGGCTACACCTTC
>few|TRBV10-3|NA|TRBJ1-1
CAISSNGGNTEAFF
TGTGCCATCAGTTCCAACGGGGGGAACACTGAAGCTTTCTTT
>NA|TRBV9|NA|TRBJ2-3
CASSVAAGISTDTQYF
TGTGCCAGCAGCGTAGCCGCAGGGATCAGCACAGATACGCAGTATTTT
>NA|TRBV6-1|NA|TRBJ2-3
CATSTRTHTDTQYF
TGTGCCACCAGCACTCGGACCCACACAGATACGCAGTATTTT
>once|TRBV5-4|NA|TRBJ2-7
CASSLVVGAGPYEQYF
TGTGCCAGCAGCTTAGTGGTCGGGGCCGGGCCCTACGAGCAGTACTTC
>NA|TRBV28|NA|TRBJ1-6
CASSLGSFGRGNSPLHF
TGTGCCAGCAGTTTGGGGTCGTTCGGAAGGGGGAATTCACCCCTCCACTTT
>NA|TRBV10-3|NA|TRBJ2-3
CASALGDTQYF
TGTGCCTCCGCGCTCGGGGATACGCAGTATTTT
>NA|TRBV11-3|NA|TRBJ1-1
CASSSMGTEAFF
TGTGCCAGCAGCTCCATGGGCACTGAAGCTTTCTTT
>few|TRBV28|TRBD1|TRBJ1-4
CASSPRGAGGNEKLFF
TGTGCCAGCAGCCCCCGGGGGGCAGGGGGTAATGAAAAACTGTTTTTT
>once|TRBV7-7|NA|TRBJ2-1
CASSLDGGKHNEQFF
TGTGCTAGCAGCTTAGATGGCGGGAAACACAATGAGCAGTTCTTC
>NA|TRBV5-4|NA|TRBJ1-1
CASSLDLDRYTEAFF
TGTGCCAGCAGCTTGGACCTAGACAGATACACTGAAGCTTTCTTT
>NA|TRBV23-1|NA|TRBJ1-2
CASSERMLRRKTYGYTF
TGCGCCAGCAGTGAGCGCATGTTACGCAGAAAGACCTATGGCTACACCTTC
>NA|TRBV6-6|NA|TRBJ1-1
CASSHAGDLSTEAFF
TGTGCCAGCAGTCACGCCGGGGATTTGAGCACTGAAGCTTTCTTT
>NA|TRBV28|TRBD1|TRBJ1-1
CASSLPGQGGPPAFF
TGTGCCAGCAGTCTTCCGGGACAGGGGGGTCCACCGGCTTTCTTT
>NA|TRBV5-1|TRBD1|TRBJ2-3
CASSWTGSDTQYF
TGCGCCAGCAGCTGGACAGGGTCAGATACGCAGTATTTT